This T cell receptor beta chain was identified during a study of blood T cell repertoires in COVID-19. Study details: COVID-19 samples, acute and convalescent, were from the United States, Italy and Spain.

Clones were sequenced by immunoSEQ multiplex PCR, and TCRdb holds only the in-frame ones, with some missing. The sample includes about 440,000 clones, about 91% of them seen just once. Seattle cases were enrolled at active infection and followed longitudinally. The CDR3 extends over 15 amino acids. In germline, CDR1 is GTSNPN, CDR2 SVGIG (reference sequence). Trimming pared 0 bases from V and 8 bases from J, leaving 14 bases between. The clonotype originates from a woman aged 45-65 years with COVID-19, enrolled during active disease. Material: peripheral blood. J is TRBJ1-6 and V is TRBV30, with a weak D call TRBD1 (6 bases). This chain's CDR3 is CAWSVGPHRDSPLHF. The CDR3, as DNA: TGTGCCTGGAGTGTAGGCCCGCACAGGGATTCACCCCTCCACTTT.